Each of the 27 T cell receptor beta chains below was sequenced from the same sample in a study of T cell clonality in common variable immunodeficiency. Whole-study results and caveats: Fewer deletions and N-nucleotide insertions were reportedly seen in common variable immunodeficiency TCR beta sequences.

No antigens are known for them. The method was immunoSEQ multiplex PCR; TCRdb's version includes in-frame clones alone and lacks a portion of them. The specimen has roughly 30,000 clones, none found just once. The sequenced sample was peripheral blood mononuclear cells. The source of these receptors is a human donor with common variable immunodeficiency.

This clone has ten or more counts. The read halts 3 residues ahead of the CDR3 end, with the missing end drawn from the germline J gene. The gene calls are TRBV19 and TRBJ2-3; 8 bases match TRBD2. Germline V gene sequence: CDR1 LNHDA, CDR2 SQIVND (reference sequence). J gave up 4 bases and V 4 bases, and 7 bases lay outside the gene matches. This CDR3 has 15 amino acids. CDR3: CASSTRTSRADTQYF. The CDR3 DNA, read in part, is TGTGCCAGTAGTACTAGGACTAGCAGGGCAGATACG.

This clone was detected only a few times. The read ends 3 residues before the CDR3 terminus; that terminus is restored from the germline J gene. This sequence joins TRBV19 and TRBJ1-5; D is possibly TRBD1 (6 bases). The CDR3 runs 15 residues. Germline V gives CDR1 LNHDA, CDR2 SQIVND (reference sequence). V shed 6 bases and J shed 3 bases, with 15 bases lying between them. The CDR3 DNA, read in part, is TGTGCCAGTAGCACATCCCAGGGGTACAATCAGCCC. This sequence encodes CASSTSQGYNQP. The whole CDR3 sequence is CASSTSQGYNQPQHF.

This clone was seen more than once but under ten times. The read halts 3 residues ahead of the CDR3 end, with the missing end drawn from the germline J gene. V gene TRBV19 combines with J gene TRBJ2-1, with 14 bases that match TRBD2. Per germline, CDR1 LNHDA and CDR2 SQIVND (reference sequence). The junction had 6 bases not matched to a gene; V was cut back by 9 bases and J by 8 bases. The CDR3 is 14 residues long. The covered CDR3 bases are TGTGCCAGCGAAAGACTAGCGGGAGGGGATGAG. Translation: CASERLAGGDE. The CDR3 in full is CASERLAGGDEQFF.

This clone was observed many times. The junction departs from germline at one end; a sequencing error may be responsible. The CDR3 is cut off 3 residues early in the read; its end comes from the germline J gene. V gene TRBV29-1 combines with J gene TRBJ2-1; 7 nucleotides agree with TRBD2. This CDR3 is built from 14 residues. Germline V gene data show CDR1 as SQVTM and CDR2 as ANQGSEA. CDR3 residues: CSVRLAASHNEQFF. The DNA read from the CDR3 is TGCAGCGTCCGTCTAGCGGCCTCCCACAATGAG.

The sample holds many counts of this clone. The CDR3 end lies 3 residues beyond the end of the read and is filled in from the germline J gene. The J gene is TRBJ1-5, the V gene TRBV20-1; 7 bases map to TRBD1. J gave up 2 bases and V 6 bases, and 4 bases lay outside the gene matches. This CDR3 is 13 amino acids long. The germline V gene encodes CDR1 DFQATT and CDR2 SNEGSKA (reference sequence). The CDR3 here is CSAAGQGNQPQHF. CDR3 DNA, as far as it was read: TGCAGTGCCGCAGGACAGGGCAATCAGCCC.

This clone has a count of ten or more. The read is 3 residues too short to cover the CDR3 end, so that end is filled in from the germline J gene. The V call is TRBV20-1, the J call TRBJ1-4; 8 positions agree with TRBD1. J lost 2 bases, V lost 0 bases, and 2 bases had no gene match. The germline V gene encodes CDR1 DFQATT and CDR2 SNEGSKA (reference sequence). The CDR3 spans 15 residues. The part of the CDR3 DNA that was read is TGCAGTGCTAGAGAGACAGGGGCTACTAATGAAAAA. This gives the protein CSARETGATNEK. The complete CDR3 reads CSARETGATNEKLFF.

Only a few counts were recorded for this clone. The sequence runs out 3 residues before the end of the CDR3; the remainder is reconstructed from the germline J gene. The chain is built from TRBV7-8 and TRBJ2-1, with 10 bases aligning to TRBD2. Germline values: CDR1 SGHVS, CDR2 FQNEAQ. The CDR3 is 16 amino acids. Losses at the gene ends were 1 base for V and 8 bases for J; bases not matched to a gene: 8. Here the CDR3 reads CASSLEYSSGRYEQFF. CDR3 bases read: TGTGCCAGCAGCTTAGAGTACTCTAGCGGGAGATATGAG.

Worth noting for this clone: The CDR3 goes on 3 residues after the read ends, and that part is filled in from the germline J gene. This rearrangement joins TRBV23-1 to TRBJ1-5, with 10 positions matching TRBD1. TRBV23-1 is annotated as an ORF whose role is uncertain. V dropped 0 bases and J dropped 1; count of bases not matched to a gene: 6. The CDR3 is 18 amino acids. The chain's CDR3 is CASSQSRDRGVSNQPQHF. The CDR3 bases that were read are TGCGCCAGCAGTCAATCGAGGGACAGGGGCGTAAGCAATCAGCCC.

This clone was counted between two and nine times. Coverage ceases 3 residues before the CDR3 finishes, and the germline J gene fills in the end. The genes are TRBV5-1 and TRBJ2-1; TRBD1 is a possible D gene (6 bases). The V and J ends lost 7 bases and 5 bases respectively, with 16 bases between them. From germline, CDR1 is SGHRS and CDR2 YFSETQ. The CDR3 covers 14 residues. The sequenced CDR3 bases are TGCGCCAGCCGTCGCGGAACAGGGAACAATGAG. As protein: CASRRGTGNNE. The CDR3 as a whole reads CASRRGTGNNEQFF.

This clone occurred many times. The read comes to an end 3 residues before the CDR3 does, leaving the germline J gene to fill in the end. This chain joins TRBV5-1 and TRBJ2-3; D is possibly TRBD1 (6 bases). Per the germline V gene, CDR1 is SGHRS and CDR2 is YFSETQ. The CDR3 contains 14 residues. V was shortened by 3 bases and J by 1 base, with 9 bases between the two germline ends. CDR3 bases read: TGCGCCAGCAGCTGGGCAGGGGGCACAGATACG. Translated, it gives CASSWAGGTDT. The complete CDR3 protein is CASSWAGGTDTQYF.

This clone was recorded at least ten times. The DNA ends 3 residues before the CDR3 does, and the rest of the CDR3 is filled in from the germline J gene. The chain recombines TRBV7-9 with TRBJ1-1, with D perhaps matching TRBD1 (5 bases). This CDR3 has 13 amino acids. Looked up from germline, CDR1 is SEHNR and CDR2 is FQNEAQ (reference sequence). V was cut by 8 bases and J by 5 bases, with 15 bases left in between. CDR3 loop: CASRGHPGTEAFF. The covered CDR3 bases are TGTGCCAGCCGTGGACACCCGGGTACTGAA.

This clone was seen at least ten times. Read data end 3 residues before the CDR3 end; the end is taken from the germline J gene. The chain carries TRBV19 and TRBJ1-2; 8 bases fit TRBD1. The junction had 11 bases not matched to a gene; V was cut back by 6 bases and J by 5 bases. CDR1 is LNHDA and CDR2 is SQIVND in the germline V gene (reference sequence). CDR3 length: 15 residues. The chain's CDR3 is CASRPRRTGNYGYTF. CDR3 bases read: TGTGCCAGTAGGCCCCGAAGGACAGGGAATTATGGC.

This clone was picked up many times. The CDR3 protein is CASSRPRQGANLNEQFF. CDR3 bases read: TGTGCCAGCAGCCGACCGCGACAGGGGGCGAATTTGAATGAG. The chain uses TRBV6-2 or TRBV6-3 and TRBJ2-1; the match to TRBD1 covers 10 bases. The CDR3 end is not reached by the read, which stops 3 residues before it; the germline J gene fills it in. CDR1 is MNHEY and CDR2 is SVGEGT in the germline V gene. The length of the CDR3 is 17 residues. V was pared by 6 bases and J by 7 bases, with 15 bases of the junction left unmatched.

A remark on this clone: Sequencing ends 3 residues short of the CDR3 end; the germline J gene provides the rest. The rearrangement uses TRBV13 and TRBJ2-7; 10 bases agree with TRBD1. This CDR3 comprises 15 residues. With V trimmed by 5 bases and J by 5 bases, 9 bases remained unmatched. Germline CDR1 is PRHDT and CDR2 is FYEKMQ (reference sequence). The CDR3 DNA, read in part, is TGTGCCAGCAGCCTCCGGGACAGGGGTGTGAACGAG. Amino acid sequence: CASSLRDRGVNE. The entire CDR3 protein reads CASSLRDRGVNEQYF.

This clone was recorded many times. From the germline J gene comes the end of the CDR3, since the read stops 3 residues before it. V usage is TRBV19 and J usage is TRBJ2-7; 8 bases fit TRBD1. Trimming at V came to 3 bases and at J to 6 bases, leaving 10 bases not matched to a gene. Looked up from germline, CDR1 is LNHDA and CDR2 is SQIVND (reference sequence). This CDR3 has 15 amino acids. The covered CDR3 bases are TGTGCCAGTAGTATGCCCGGACAGGGTTTAAGCGAG. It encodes CASSMPGQGLSE. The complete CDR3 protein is CASSMPGQGLSEQYF.

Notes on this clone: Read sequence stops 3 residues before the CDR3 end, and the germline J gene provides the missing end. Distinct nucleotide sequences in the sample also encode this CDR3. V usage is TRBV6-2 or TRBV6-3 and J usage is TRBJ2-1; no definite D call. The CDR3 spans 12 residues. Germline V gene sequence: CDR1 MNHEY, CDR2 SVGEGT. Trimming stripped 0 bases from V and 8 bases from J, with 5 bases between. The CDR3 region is CASSYSADEQFF. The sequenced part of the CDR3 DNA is TGTGCCAGCAGTTACTCGGCGGATGAG.

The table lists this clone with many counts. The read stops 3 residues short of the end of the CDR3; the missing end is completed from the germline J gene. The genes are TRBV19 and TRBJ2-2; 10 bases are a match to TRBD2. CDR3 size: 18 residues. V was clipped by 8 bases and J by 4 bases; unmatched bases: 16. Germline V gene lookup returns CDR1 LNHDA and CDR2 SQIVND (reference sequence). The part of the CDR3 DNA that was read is TGTGCCAGTGAGCTTCCTAGCGGGAGAATCCTGGGCACCGGGGAG. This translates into CASELPSGRILGTGE. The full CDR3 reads CASELPSGRILGTGELFF.

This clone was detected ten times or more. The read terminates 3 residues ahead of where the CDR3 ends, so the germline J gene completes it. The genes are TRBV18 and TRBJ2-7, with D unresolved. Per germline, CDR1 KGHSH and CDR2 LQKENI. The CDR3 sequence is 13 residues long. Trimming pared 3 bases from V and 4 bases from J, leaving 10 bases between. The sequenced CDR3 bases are TGTGCCAGCTCACCCTCGTCACTTTACGAG. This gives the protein CASSPSSLYE. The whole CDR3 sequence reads CASSPSSLYEQYF.

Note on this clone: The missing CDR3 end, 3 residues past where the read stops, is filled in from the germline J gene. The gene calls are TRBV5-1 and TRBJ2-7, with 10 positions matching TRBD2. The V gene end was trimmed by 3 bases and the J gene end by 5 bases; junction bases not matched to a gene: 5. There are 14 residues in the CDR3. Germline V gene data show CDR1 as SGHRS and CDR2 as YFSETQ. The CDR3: CASSSSGRADEQYF. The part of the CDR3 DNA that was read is TGCGCCAGCAGCTCGAGCGGGAGGGCCGACGAG.

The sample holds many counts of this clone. The CDR3 is CASSERDRQGAVLYGYTF. CDR3 DNA (partial): TGCGCCAGCAGTGAGAGGGACAGGCAAGGAGCGGTCCTTTATGGC. The rearrangement joins TRBV10-1 to TRBJ1-2; 8 nucleotides line up with TRBD1. From the germline J gene comes the end of the CDR3, since the read stops 3 residues before it. This CDR3 is built from 18 residues. The V and J ends lost 2 bases and 5 bases, in that order; junction bases with no gene match: 16. Germline V gives CDR1 WNHNN, CDR2 SYGVQD (reference sequence).

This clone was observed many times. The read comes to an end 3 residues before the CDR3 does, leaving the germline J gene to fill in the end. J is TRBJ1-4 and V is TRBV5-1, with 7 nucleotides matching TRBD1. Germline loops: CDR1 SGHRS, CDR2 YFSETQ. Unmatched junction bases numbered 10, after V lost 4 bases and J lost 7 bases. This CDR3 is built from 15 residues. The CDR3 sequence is CASSPQGFSSEKLFF. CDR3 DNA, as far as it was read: TGCGCCAGCAGCCCACAGGGGTTTAGTAGTGAAAAA. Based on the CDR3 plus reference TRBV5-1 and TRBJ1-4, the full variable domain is KAGVTQTPRYLIKTRGQQVTLSCSPISGHRSVSWYQQTPGQGLQFLFEYFSETQRNKGNFPGRFSGRQFSNSRSEMNVSTLELGDSALYLCASSPQGFSSEKLFFGSGTQLSVL.

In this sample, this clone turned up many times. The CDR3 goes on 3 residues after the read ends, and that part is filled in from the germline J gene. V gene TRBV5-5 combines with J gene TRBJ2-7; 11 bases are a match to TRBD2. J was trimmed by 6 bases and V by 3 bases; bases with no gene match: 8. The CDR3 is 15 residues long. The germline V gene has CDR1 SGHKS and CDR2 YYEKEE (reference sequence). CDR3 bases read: TGTGCCAGCAGCTATATAGCGGGAGGGCCCGCCGAG. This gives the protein CASSYIAGGPAE. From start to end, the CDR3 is CASSYIAGGPAEQYF.

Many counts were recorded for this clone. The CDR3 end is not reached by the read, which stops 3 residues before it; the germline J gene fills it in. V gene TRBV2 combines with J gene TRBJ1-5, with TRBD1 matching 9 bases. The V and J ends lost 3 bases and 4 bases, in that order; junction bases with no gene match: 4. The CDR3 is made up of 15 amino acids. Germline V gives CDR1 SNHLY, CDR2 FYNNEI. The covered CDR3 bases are TGTGCCAGCAGTGATGGGACAGGGTTTAATCAGCCC. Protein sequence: CASSDGTGFNQP. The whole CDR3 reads CASSDGTGFNQPQHF.

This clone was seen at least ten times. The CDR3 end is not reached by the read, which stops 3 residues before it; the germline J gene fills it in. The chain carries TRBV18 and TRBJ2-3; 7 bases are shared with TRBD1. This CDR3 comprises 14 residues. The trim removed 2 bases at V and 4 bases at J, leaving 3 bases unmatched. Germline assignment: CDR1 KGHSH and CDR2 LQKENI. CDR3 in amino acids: CASSPDTGADTQYF. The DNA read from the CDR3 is TGTGCCAGCTCACCAGACACAGGGGCAGATACG. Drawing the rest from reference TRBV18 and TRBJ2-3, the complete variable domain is NAGVMQNPRHLVRRRGQEARLRCSPMKGHSHVYWYRQLPEEGLKFMVYLQKENIIDESGMPKERFSAEFPKEGPSILRIQQVVRGDSAAYFCASSPDTGADTQYFGPGTRLTVL.

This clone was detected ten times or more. The CDR3 DNA, read in part, is TGCGCCAGCAGCTTGGGTTGGGCTGAGAACACTGAA. Its translation: CASSLGWAENTE. The entire CDR3 sequence reads CASSLGWAENTEAFF. J is TRBJ1-1 and V is TRBV5-1; D is unresolved. The read falls 3 residues short of the CDR3 end, and the missing part is taken from the germline J gene. The CDR3 is made up of 15 amino acids. The germline V and J ends were trimmed by 0 bases and 1 base, with 10 bases remaining between them. Germline CDR1 and CDR2: SGHRS and YFSETQ.

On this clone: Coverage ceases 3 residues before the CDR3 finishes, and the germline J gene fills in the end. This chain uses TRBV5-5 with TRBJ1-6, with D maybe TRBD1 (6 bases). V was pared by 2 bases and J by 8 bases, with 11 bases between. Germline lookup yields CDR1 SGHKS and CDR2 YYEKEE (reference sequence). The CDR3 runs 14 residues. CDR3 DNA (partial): TGTGCCAGCAGCTTAGAGGGGGTAGATTCACCC. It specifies CASSLEGVDSP. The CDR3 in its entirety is CASSLEGVDSPLHF.

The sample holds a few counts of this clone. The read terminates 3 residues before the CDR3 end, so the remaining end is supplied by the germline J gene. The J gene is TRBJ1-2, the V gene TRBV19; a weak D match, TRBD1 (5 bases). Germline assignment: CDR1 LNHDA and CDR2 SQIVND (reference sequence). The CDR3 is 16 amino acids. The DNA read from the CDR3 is TGTGCCAGTACCCTTGGAGGTCAGGGAACTCGCCTGGGC. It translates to CASTLGGQGTRLG. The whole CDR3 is CASTLGGQGTRLGYTF.